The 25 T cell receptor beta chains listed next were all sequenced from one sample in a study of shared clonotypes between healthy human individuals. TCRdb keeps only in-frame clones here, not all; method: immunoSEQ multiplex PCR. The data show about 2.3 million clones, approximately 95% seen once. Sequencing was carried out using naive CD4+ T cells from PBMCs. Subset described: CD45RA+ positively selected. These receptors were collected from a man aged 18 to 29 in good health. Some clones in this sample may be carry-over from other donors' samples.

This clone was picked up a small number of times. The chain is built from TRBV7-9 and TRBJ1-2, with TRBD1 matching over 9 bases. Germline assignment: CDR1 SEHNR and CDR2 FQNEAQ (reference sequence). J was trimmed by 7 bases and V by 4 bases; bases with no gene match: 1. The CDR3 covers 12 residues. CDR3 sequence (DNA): TGTGCCAGCAGCTCGGGACAGGGTGGCTACACCTTC. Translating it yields CASSSGQGGYTF.

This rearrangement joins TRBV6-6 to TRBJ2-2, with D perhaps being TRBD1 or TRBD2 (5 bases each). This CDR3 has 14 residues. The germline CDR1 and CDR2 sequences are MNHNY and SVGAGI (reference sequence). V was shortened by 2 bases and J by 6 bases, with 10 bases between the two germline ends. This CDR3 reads CASSYNGAPGELFF. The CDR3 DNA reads TGTGCCAGCAGTTACAACGGGGCCCCCGGGGAGCTGTTTTTT.

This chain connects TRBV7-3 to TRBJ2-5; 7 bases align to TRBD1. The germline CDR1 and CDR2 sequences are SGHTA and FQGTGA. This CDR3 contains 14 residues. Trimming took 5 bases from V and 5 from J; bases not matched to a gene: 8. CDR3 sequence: CASSPTGAGETQYF. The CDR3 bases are TGTGCCAGCAGCCCTACAGGGGCAGGCGAGACCCAGTACTTC.

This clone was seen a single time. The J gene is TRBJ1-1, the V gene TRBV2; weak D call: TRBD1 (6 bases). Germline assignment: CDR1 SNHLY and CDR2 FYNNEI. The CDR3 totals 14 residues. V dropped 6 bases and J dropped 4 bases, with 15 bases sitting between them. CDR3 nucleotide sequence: TGTGCCAGCAGCGCTCGAGGGGGAGGCACTGAAGCTTTCTTT. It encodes CASSARGGGTEAFF.

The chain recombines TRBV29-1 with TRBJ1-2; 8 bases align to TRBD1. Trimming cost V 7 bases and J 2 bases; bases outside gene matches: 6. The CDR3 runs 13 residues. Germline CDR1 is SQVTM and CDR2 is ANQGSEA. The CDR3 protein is CSAWDRRNYGYTF. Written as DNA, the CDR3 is TGCAGCGCATGGGACAGGAGGAACTATGGCTACACCTTC.

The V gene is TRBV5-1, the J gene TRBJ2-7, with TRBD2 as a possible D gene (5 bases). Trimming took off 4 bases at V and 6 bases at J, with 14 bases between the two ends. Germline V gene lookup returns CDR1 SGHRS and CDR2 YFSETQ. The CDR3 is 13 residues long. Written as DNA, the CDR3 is TGCGCCAGCAGCAAACTTGCGGGTGTCGAGCAGTACTTC. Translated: CASSKLAGVEQYF.

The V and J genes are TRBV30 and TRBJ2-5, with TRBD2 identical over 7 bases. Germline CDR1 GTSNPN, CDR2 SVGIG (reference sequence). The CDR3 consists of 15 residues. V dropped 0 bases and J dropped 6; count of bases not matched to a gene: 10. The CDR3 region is CAWSVQGRASKTQYF. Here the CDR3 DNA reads TGTGCCTGGAGTGTACAAGGGAGGGCTTCGAAGACCCAGTACTTC.

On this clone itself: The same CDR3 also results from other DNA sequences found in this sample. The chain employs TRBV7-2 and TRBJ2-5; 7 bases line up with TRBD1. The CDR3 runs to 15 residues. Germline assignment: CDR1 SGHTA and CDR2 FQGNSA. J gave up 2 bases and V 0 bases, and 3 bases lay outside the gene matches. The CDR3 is CASSLAGTVQETQYF. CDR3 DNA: TGTGCCAGCAGCTTAGCAGGGACAGTACAAGAGACCCAGTACTTC.

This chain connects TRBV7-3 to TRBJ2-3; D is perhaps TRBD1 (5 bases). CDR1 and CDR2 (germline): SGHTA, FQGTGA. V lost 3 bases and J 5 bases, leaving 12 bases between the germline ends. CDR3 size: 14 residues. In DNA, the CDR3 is TGTGCCAGCAGCTTTTCAGGGATCGGAGATACGCAGTATTTT. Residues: CASSFSGIGDTQYF.

DNA of the CDR3: TGTGCCAGCTCGGGGCAGCGGGAGGGTTTTGGGGAGACCCAGTACTTC. Its translation is CASSGQREGFGETQYF. The chain has TRBV5-4 and TRBJ2-5; 10 bases match TRBD2. Germline V lookup: CDR1 SGHNT, CDR2 YYREEE (reference sequence). The trim removed 7 bases at V and 5 bases at J, leaving 14 bases unmatched. This CDR3 contains 16 residues. Supplemented by reference TRBV5-4 and TRBJ2-5, the full variable domain reads ETGVTQSPTHLIKTRGQQVTLRCSSQSGHNTVSWYQQALGQGPQFIFQYYREEENGRGNFPPRFSGLQFPNYSSELNVNALELDDSALYLCASSGQREGFGETQYFGPGTRLLVL.

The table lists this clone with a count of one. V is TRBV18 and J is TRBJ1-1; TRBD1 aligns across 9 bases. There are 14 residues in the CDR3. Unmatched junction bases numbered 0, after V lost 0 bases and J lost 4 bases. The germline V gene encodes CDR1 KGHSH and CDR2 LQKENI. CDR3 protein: CASSPPTGGTEAFF. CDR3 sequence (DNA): TGTGCCAGCTCACCACCGACAGGGGGCACTGAAGCTTTCTTT.

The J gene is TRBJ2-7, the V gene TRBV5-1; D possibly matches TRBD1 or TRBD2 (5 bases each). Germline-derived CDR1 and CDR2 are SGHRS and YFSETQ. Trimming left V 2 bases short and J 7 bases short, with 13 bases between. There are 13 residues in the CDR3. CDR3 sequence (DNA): TGCGCCAGCAGCTTCGGGACGGATCTTGAGCAGTACTTC. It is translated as CASSFGTDLEQYF.

CDR3 nucleotide sequence: TGTGCCAGCAGCTTAGGCAGAGCTAGCACAGATACGCAGTATTTT. Translated: CASSLGRASTDTQYF. This chain joins TRBV11-2 and TRBJ2-3; D unresolved. Germline-derived CDR1 and CDR2 are SGHAT and FQNNGV. Trimming cost V 1 base and J 0 bases, with 8 bases left between them. This CDR3 has 15 amino acids.

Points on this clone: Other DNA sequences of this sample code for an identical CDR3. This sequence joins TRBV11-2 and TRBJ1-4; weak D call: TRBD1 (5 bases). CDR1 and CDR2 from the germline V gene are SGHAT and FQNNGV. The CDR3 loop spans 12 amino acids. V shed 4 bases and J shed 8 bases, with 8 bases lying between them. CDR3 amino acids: CASSSGGEKLFF. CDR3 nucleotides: TGTGCCAGCAGCTCCGGGGGGGAAAAACTGTTTTTT.

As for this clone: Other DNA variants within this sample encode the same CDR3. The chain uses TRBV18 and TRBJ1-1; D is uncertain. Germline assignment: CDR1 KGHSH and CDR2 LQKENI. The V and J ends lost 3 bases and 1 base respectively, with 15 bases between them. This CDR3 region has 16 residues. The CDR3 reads CASSPLAGLGNTEAFF. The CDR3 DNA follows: TGTGCCAGCTCACCTCTCGCGGGCTTGGGGAACACTGAAGCTTTCTTT.

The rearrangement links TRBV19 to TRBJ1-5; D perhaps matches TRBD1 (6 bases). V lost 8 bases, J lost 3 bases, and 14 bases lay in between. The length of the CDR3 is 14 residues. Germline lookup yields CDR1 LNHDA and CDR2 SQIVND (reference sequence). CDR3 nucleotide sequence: TGTGCCAGTGCGAGACAGGAGCTCAATCAGCCCCAGCATTTT. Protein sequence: CASARQELNQPQHF.

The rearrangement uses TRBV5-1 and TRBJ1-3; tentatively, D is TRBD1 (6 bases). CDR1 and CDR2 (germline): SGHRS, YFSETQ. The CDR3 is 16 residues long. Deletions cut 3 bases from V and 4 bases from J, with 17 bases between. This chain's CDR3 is CASSSTVGQTGNTIYF. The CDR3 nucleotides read TGCGCCAGCAGCTCAACCGTAGGACAGACGGGAAACACCATATATTTT.

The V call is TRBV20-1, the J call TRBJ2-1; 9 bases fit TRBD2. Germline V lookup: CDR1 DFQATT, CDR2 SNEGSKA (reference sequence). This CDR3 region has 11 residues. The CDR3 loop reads CRGWREGEQFF. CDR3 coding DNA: TGCAGGGGGTGGCGGGAGGGCGAGCAGTTCTTC.

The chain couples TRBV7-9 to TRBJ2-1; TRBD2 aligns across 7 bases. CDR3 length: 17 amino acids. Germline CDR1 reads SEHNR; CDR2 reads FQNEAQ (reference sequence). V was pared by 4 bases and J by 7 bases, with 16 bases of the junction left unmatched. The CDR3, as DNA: TGTGCCAGCAGCTCGACCCCTACTAGCGTCGGCGGAAATGAGCAGTTCTTC. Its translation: CASSSTPTSVGGNEQFF. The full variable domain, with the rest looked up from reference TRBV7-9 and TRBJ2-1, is DTGVSQNPRHKITKRGQNVTFRCDPISEHNRLYWYRQTLGQGPEFLTYFQNEAQLEKSRLLSDRFSAERPKGSFSTLEIQRTEQGDSAMYLCASSSTPTSVGGNEQFFGPGTRLTVL.

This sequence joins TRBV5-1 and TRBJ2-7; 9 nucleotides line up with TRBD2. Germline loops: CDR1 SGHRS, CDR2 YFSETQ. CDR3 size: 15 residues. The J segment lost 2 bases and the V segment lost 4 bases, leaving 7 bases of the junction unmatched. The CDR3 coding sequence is TGCGCCAGCAGCGCCACTAGCGGGCCCCCCTACGAGCAGTACTTC. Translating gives CASSATSGPPYEQYF.

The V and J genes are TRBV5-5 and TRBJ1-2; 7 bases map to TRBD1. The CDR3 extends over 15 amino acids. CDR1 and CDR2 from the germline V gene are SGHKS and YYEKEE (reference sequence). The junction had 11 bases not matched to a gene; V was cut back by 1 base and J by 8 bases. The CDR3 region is CASSLSATGSGGYTF. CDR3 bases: TGTGCCAGCAGCTTGAGTGCGACAGGGTCTGGGGGCTACACCTTC.

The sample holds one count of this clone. The CDR3 DNA is TGTGCCAGCAGTTCCCCAGCGGGGGTAGAGGGCTACACCTTC. Encoded protein: CASSSPAGVEGYTF. V is TRBV28 and J is TRBJ1-2, with a tentative D call TRBD1 (5 bases). CDR1 is MDHEN, CDR2 SYDVKM, per germline. Trimming left V 4 bases short and J 8 bases short, with 17 bases between. CDR3 length equals 14 residues.

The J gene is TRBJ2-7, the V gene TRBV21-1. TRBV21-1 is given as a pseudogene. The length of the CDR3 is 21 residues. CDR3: CASSKAWSAERPGRDSYEQYF. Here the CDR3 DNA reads TGTGCCAGCAGCAAAGCGTGGTCGGCTGAAAGACCGGGACGGGACTCCTACGAGCAGTACTTC.

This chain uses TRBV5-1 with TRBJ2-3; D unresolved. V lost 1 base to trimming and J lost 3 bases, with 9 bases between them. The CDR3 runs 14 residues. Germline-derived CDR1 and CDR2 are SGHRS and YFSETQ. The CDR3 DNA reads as TGCGCCAGCAGCTTGTCATGGGCTACAGATACGCAGTATTTT. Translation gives CASSLSWATDTQYF.

CDR3 amino acids: CASSLDSQDRGGQYF. The CDR3 nucleotides read TGTGCCAGCAGCTTGGATTCTCAGGACAGGGGAGGGCAGTACTTC. V and J are TRBV5-4 and TRBJ2-7, with TRBD1 identical over 9 bases. CDR3 length: 15 residues. CDR1 is SGHNT and CDR2 is YYREEE in the germline V gene (reference sequence). V lost 0 bases and J lost 9; bases outside the gene matches: 10.